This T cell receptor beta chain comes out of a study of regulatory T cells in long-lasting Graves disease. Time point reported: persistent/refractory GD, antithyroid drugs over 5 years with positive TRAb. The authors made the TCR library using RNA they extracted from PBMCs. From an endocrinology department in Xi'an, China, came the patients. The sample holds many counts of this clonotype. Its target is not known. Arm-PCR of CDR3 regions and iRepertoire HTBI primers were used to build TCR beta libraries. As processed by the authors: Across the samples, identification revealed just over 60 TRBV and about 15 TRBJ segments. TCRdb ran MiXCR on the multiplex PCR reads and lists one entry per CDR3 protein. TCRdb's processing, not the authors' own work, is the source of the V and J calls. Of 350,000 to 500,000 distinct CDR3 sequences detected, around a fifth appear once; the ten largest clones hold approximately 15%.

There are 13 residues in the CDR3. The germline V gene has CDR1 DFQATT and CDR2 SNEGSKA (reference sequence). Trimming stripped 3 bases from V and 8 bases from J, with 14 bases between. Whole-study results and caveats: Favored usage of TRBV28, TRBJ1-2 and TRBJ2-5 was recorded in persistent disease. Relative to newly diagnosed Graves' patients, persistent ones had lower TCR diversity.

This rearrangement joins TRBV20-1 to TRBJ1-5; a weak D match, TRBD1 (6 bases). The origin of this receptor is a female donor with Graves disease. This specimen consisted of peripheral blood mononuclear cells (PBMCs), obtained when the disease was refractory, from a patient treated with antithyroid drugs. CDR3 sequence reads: CSARRRPGEPQHF. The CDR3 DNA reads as TGCAGTGCTAGGAGGCGTCCAGGGGAGCCCCAGCATTTT.